These T cell receptor beta chains were read from a single sample in a study of blood T cell repertoires in COVID-19. Method: immunoSEQ multiplex PCR; TCRdb's copy keeps in-frame clones and lacks some. The sample consists of about 240,000 clones, roughly 90% of them appearing once. Sequences were obtained from PBMCs or T cells enriched from blood (not recorded which). These receptors were obtained from a woman in her 30s who had recovered from COVID-19. Each CDR3 is given with its conserved first and last residue. A D gene is named only where the DNA matches it firmly. Part of the rows lack a size; the others show once, few, many or a class for expanded clones.

D,size,V,J,CDR3,DNA
TRBD2,NA,TRBV6-5,TRBJ2-3,CASRTGTRDTQYF,TGTGCCAGCAGGACCGGGACTAGGGATACGCAGTATTTT
TRBD2,NA,TRBV11-2,TRBJ2-7,CATQPGLAGHEQYF,TGTGCCACTCAACCGGGACTAGCGGGACACGAGCAGTACTTC
NA,NA,TRBV7-2,TRBJ1-2,CASSLVESFNYGYTF,TGTGCCAGCAGCTTAGTGGAGTCATTCAACTATGGCTACACCTTC
TRBD1,NA,TRBV24-1,TRBJ2-1,CATSEPGQELNEQFF,TGTGCCACCAGTGAACCGGGACAGGAGTTAAATGAGCAGTTCTTC
TRBD1,NA,TRBV5-4,TRBJ2-1,CASSSGPRDRGRDEQFF,TGTGCCAGCAGCTCGGGGCCCCGGGACAGGGGGCGAGATGAGCAGTTCTTC
NA,NA,TRBV14,TRBJ2-5,CASRPGYRHQETQYF,TGTGCCAGCAGGCCGGGGTACAGACACCAAGAGACCCAGTACTTC
TRBD1,NA,TRBV7-9,TRBJ1-2,CASRLINDRDAGYGYTF,TGTGCCAGCAGACTTATTAATGACAGGGACGCGGGCTATGGCTACACCTTC
NA,once,TRBV7-7,TRBJ1-6,CASSFDTNSPLHF,TGTGCTAGCAGCTTCGATACAAATTCACCCCTCCACTTT
NA,NA,TRBV28,TRBJ1-2,CASSLTRGYTF,TGTGCCAGCAGTTTAACGCGGGGCTACACCTTC
NA,NA,TRBV11-2,TRBJ1-1,CASSLGGRMNTEAFF,TGTGCCAGCAGCTTAGGGGGCAGGATGAACACTGAAGCTTTCTTT
TRBD1,NA,TRBV19,TRBJ1-1,CASSTDRVNTEAFF,TGTGCCAGTAGCACGGACAGGGTTAACACTGAAGCTTTCTTT
TRBD1,NA,TRBV7-2,TRBJ1-3,CASSPAGGSGNTIYF,TGTGCCAGCAGCCCAGCAGGGGGATCTGGAAACACCATATATTTT
NA,once,TRBV28,TRBJ2-7,CASSFPGQSYEQYF,TGTGCCAGCAGTTTCCCCGGACAGTCCTACGAGCAGTACTTC
TRBD1,NA,TRBV5-4,TRBJ2-1,CASSLPGQGAVNEQFF,TGTGCCAGCAGCCTGCCGGGACAGGGCGCAGTTAATGAGCAGTTCTTC
NA,NA,TRBV28,TRBJ2-7,CATRGGGPPRSYEQYF,TGTGCCACAAGAGGGGGGGGCCCCCCGCGTTCCTACGAGCAGTACTTC
NA,NA,TRBV7-9,TRBJ1-6,CASSLIQEGSPLHF,TGTGCCAGCAGCTTAATACAGGAGGGTTCACCCCTCCACTTT
NA,NA,TRBV3-1/TRBV3-2,TRBJ2-1,CASSNLGGGPDEQFF,TGTGCCAGCAGCAACCTAGGAGGAGGGCCCGATGAGCAGTTCTTC
TRBD1,NA,TRBV4-3,TRBJ2-4,CASSQDVGTGKNIQYF,TGCGCCAGCAGCCAAGATGTGGGGACAGGGAAAAACATTCAGTACTTC
NA,NA,TRBV27,TRBJ1-2,CASSFRARGYGYTF,TGTGCCAGCAGTTTCCGGGCCAGGGGCTATGGCTACACCTTC
NA,NA,TRBV27,TRBJ1-1,CASRSGPEAFF,TGTGCCAGCCGGTCCGGTCCTGAAGCTTTCTTT
TRBD1,NA,TRBV15,TRBJ1-1,CATSRWGQALNTEAFF,TGTGCCACCAGCCGTTGGGGACAGGCTTTGAACACTGAAGCTTTCTTT
NA,NA,TRBV3-1/TRBV3-2,TRBJ1-6,CASSQEGGYSPLHF,TGTGCCAGCAGCCAAGAAGGGGGTTACTCACCCCTCCACTTT
TRBD2,NA,TRBV19,TRBJ2-1,CASSISLAGVYNEQFF,TGTGCCAGTAGTATCTCCTTAGCGGGAGTCTACAATGAGCAGTTCTTC
NA,few,TRBV19,TRBJ1-5,CASSIDRTQPQHF,TGTGCCAGTAGTATAGACAGAACTCAGCCCCAGCATTTT
NA,NA,TRBV28,TRBJ1-2,CASSRGRTDYGYTF,TGTGCCAGCAGCCGCGGGCGGACTGATTATGGCTACACCTTC
NA,NA,TRBV3-1/TRBV3-2,TRBJ1-1,CASSPNTGSYTEAFF,TGTGCCAGCAGCCCAAACACAGGGTCGTACACTGAAGCTTTCTTT
TRBD1,NA,TRBV27,TRBJ1-6,CASSFDRAWGNSPLHF,TGTGCCAGCAGTTTCGACAGGGCCTGGGGGAATTCACCCCTCCACTTT
NA,NA,TRBV7-6,TRBJ2-1,CASSLKLNEQFF,TGTGCCAGCAGCTTAAAGCTCAATGAGCAGTTCTTC
NA,NA,TRBV19,TRBJ1-1,CASSKGDYPNTEAFF,TGTGCCAGTAGCAAAGGCGACTACCCGAACACTGAAGCTTTCTTT
NA,once,TRBV6-5,TRBJ2-3,CASDPGTDTQYF,TGTGCCAGCGACCCGGGGACAGATACGCAGTATTTT
NA,NA,TRBV28,TRBJ2-2,CASAGRGKELFF,TGTGCCAGCGCGGGGCGAGGGAAGGAGCTGTTTTTT
NA,NA,TRBV20-1,TRBJ1-1,CSARASTEAFF,TGCAGTGCTAGAGCGAGCACTGAAGCTTTCTTT
TRBD2,NA,TRBV7-2,TRBJ2-7,CASSSQTSNNYEQYF,TGTGCCAGCAGCTCCCAGACTAGCAATAACTACGAGCAGTACTTC
NA,NA,TRBV19,TRBJ1-6,CASSTSRHPNSPLHF,TGTGCCAGTAGTACTAGTCGGCATCCGAATTCACCCCTCCACTTT
NA,NA,TRBV5-8,TRBJ1-5,CASSLTQDSLTNQPQHF,TGTGCCAGCAGCCTCACCCAGGACTCCCTAACCAATCAGCCCCAGCATTTT
TRBD2,NA,TRBV18,TRBJ2-7,CASSLGGLAETYEQYF,TGTGCCAGCTCACTCGGTGGACTAGCGGAAACCTACGAGCAGTACTTC